What follows are 17 T cell receptor beta chains derived from one specimen sequenced in a study of cytomegalovirus exposure and HLA in healthy donors. Primers included in the PCR were 60 Vbeta and 13 Jbeta primers. TCRdb's copy holds only in-frame clones and misses some; the assay was immunoSEQ multiplex PCR. The top ten clones hold roughly 6% of a sample with roughly 86,000 clones, about 79% of them seen once. Source material: PBMCs. The receptors derive from a female donor in good health and CMV-seronegative.

The chain joins TRBV28 to TRBJ1-2; 8 bases map to TRBD1. Per the germline V gene, CDR1 is MDHEN and CDR2 is SYDVKM. With 5 bases clipped from V and 0 bases from J, the junction kept 2 bases outside the gene matches. The CDR3 runs 14 residues. The CDR3 sequence is CASSGQGANYGYTF. As DNA, the CDR3 is TGTGCCAGCAGTGGACAGGGAGCTAACTATGGCTACACCTTC.

This chain uses TRBV7-2 with TRBJ1-1; 7 nucleotides agree with TRBD1. The CDR3 extends over 14 amino acids. V dropped 5 bases and J dropped 1; count of bases not matched to a gene: 4. CDR1 SGHTA and CDR2 FQGNSA come from the germline V gene. In nucleotides, the CDR3 is TGTGCCAGCAGCCAACGACAGGGGAACACTGAAGCTTTCTTT. Amino acids: CASSQRQGNTEAFF.

The chain links TRBV14 to TRBJ2-7; 7 nucleotides agree with TRBD2. CDR3 length: 14 residues. With V trimmed by 2 bases and J by 2 bases, 3 bases remained unmatched. Germline loops: CDR1 SGHDN, CDR2 FVKESK. As DNA, the CDR3 is TGTGCCAGCAGCCAACAGGGACTACCCTACGAGCAGTACTTC. Translated, it gives CASSQQGLPYEQYF.

This clone was counted only a few times. At one of its ends the junction is not consistent with the germline gene, which may arise from a read error. The rearrangement uses TRBV4-2 and TRBJ2-3, with 9 bases lining up with TRBD2. Per the germline V gene, CDR1 is LGHNA and CDR2 is YNFKEQ. CDR3 length equals 17 residues. The CDR3 sequence is CASSQALAGRGADTQYF. In DNA form, the CDR3 reads TGTGCCAGCAGTCAAGCACTAGCGGGTCGTGGAGCAGATACGCAGTATTTT.

This sequence joins TRBV9 and TRBJ1-4, with 7 bases lining up with TRBD1. V dropped 3 bases and J dropped 12; count of bases not matched to a gene: 5. Germline CDR1 SGDLS, CDR2 YYNGEE. The CDR3 sequence is 12 residues long. In DNA form, the CDR3 reads TGTGCCAGCAGCGCCGACAGGGTAGAACTGTTTTTT. It translates to CASSADRVELFF.

This clone showed up just once. This chain connects TRBV28 to TRBJ1-5; 8 nucleotides agree with TRBD1. The germline V gene encodes CDR1 MDHEN and CDR2 SYDVKM. The V and J ends lost 10 bases and 3 bases, in that order; junction bases with no gene match: 8. The CDR3 extends over 14 amino acids. The CDR3 nucleotides are TGTGCCACCAGGGCAGGGGGCTTCAATCAGCCCCAGCATTTT. Its protein product is CATRAGGFNQPQHF. Filled out from reference TRBV28 and TRBJ1-5, the complete variable domain reads DVKVTQSSRYLVKRTGEKVFLECVQDMDHENMFWYRQDPGLGLRLIYFSYDVKMKEKGDIPEGYSVSREKKERFSLILESASTNQTSMYLCATRAGGFNQPQHFGDGTRLSIL.

This clone was seen a few times. The chain links TRBV25-1 to TRBJ2-5; 9 bases match TRBD2. The ends lost 6 bases at V and 4 bases at J; junction bases unmatched: 9. This CDR3 is 15 amino acids long. Germline V gene sequence: CDR1 MGHDK, CDR2 SYGVNS. CDR3: CASREGLAGSETQYF. The CDR3 region has the DNA TGTGCCAGCAGAGAGGGGCTAGCGGGGTCAGAGACCCAGTACTTC.

This sequence joins TRBV10-2 and TRBJ2-7, with 10 positions matching TRBD1. Germline lookup yields CDR1 WSHSY and CDR2 SAAADI. Trimming cost V 8 bases and J 7 bases; bases outside gene matches: 14. The CDR3 extends over 15 amino acids. The CDR3 is CASRTGGLLGREQYF. CDR3 nucleotide sequence: TGCGCCAGCCGGACAGGGGGACTCCTAGGACGTGAGCAGTACTTC.

V gene TRBV6-5 combines with J gene TRBJ1-5; a possible D gene is TRBD1 (5 bases). The germline V gene has CDR1 MNHEY and CDR2 SVGAGI. V was pared by 6 bases and J by 9 bases, with 12 bases between. CDR3 size: 12 residues. CDR3 in amino acids: CASSLSQGPQHF. CDR3 nucleotides: TGTGCCAGCAGCCTTTCCCAGGGGCCCCAGCATTTT.

The chain joins TRBV4-2 to TRBJ1-3, with 9 positions matching TRBD1. The CDR3 has 17 amino acids. V lost 0 bases, J lost 2 bases, and 5 bases stayed unmatched. The germline CDR1 and CDR2 sequences are LGHNA and YNFKEQ. In nucleotides, the CDR3 is TGTGCCAGCAGCCAAGAGGGACAGGGTGGGACTGGAAACACCATATATTTT. It codes for CASSQEGQGGTGNTIYF.

This clone has a single count. A read error may account for a junction end that differs from germline. This chain connects TRBV7-7 to TRBJ2-1; 7 bases fit TRBD2. CDR3 length: 15 residues. Germline loops: CDR1 SSHAT, CDR2 FNYEAQ (reference sequence). In nucleotides, the CDR3 is TGTGCTAGCAGCTTAGTGGGCGGGAGCTCAGATGAGCAGTTCTTC. This sequence encodes CASSLVGGSSDEQFF.

The chain links TRBV6-1 to TRBJ2-1; TRBD2 is a possible D gene (5 bases). In germline, CDR1 is MNHNS, CDR2 SASEGT. There are 14 residues in the CDR3. Trimming left V 3 bases short and J 5 bases short, with 11 bases between. CDR3 loop: CASSDHGVNNEQFF. CDR3 in DNA: TGTGCCAGCAGTGATCACGGGGTTAACAATGAGCAGTTCTTC.

This sequence joins TRBV27 and TRBJ2-7, with a tentative D call TRBD1 (6 bases). Trimming cost V 3 bases and J 2 bases, with 8 bases left between them. This CDR3 region has 13 residues. The V gene's germline CDR1 is MNHEY and CDR2 SMNVEV (reference sequence). Here the CDR3 reads CASSLKGAYEQYF. The CDR3 nucleotides are TGTGCCAGCAGTTTGAAGGGGGCCTACGAGCAGTACTTC.

This clone came up once. V and J are TRBV6-1 and TRBJ2-1, with 11 nucleotides matching TRBD2. The ends lost 6 bases at V and 10 bases at J; junction bases unmatched: 8. Per germline, CDR1 MNHNS and CDR2 SASEGT. The CDR3 extends over 14 amino acids. CDR3 amino acids: CASSLAGGEGEQFF. The CDR3 nucleotides read TGTGCCAGCAGCCTAGCGGGGGGAGAAGGGGAGCAGTTCTTC.

This clone was picked up one time. The J gene is TRBJ2-7, the V gene TRBV27; D uncertain. Per the germline V gene, CDR1 is MNHEY and CDR2 is SMNVEV (reference sequence). V lost 5 bases, J lost 0 bases, and 11 bases lay in between. This CDR3 spans 14 amino acids. The chain's CDR3 is CASSPQVSSYEQYF. CDR3 nucleotide sequence: TGTGCCAGCAGTCCTCAGGTTTCCTCCTACGAGCAGTACTTC.

The gene calls are TRBV7-9 and TRBJ2-7; TRBD1 aligns across 9 bases. The length of the CDR3 is 13 residues. Germline assignment: CDR1 SEHNR and CDR2 FQNEAQ (reference sequence). V dropped 1 base and J dropped 6; count of bases not matched to a gene: 1. CDR3 sequence reads: CASSLDRGLEQYF. The CDR3 DNA reads as TGTGCCAGCAGCTTAGACAGGGGGCTCGAGCAGTACTTC.

This chain uses TRBV7-9 with TRBJ1-1; D remains ambiguous. CDR3 length: 14 amino acids. Germline V gene sequence: CDR1 SEHNR, CDR2 FQNEAQ (reference sequence). V lost 1 base and J lost 3, with 9 bases in between. CDR3 residues: CASSLDTVYTEAFF. The CDR3 nucleotides read TGTGCCAGCAGCTTAGATACGGTTTACACTGAAGCTTTCTTT.